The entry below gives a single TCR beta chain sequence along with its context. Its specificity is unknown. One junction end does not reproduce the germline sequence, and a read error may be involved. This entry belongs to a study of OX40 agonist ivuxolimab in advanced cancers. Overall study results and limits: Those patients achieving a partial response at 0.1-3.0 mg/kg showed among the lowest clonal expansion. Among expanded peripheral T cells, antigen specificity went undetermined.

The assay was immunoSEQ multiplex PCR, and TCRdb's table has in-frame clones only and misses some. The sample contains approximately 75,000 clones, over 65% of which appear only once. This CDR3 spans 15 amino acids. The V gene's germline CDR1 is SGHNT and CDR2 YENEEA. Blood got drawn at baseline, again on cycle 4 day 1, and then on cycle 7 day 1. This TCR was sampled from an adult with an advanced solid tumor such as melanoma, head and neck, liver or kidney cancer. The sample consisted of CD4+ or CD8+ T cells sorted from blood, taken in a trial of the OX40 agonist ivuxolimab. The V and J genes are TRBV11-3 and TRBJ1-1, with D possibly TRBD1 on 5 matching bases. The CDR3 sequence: CASSLGTGVNTEAFF. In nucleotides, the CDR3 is TGTGCCAGCAGTTTAGGAACGGGGGTGAACACTGAAGCTTTCTTT.